This T cell receptor beta chain is from a study of blood T cell repertoires in COVID-19. Overall study context: Sources were T cells, B-cell-depleted T cells, or PBMCs; the material itself was cDNA or gDNA.

The CDR3 sequence is 14 residues long. The germline V gene has CDR1 GTSNPN and CDR2 SVGIG (reference sequence). Trimming took off 0 bases at V and 3 bases at J, with 12 bases between the two ends. As originally analysed: Estimated nucleated cell counts came from reference gene primer amplification. The protocol was immunoSEQ multiplex PCR, while the TCRdb copy is restricted to in-frame clones and leaves out a portion. Clone size and the V and J calls come from that table; the DNA yielded D and trimming. The profile covers about 54,000 clones, with 90% appearing a single time and 3.5% to 5% taken by the ten largest.

The receptor's source is a man aged 50-60 years with acute or convalescent COVID-19. The chain links TRBV30 to TRBJ2-7, with a tentative D call TRBD2 (5 bases). The sequenced sample consisted of peripheral blood. Here the CDR3 DNA reads TGTGCCTGGAGTGTACTAGGGAGAAGCTACGAGCAGTACTTC. Its translation is CAWSVLGRSYEQYF.